Sequencing of this T cell receptor (beta chain) was carried out in a study of T cell clonotyping in hematopoietic cell transplantation. The study, taken as a whole, reports: Higher Inverse Simpson Index values in graft donor and pretransplant recipient predicted broader posttransplant TCR diversity.

The CDR3 is made up of 16 amino acids. The V gene's germline CDR1 is SGHTA and CDR2 FQGNSA. V shed 1 base and J shed 0 bases, with 9 bases lying between them. Details on this clone: Its antigen is currently unknown.

Data came from immunoSEQ multiplex PCR; TCRdb stores just in-frame clones and leaves some out. The table shows around 7,300 clones, with over 95% occurring only once. Sequences were derived from PBMCs, sampled 30 days after allogeneic stem cell transplant. The origin of this receptor is a male patient aged 55 to 69 who had an allogeneic stem cell transplant from a related donor, so the T cells may come from the graft donor. Some clones in this sample may be carry-over from other donors' samples. The rearrangement uses TRBV7-2 and TRBJ1-4; the D gene is possibly TRBD1 (6 bases). CDR3 bases: TGTGCCAGCAGCTTAGACAGGGATGCAACTAATGAAAAACTGTTTTTT. This sequence encodes CASSLDRDATNEKLFF.